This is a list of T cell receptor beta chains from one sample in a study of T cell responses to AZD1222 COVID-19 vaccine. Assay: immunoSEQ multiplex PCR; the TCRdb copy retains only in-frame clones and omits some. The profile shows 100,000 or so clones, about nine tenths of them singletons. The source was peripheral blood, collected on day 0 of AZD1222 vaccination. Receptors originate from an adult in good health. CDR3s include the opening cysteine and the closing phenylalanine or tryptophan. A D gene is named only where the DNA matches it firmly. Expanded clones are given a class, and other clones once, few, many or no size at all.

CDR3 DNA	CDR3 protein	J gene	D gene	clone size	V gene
TGTGCCAGCAGCTTTAGCGGGACAGCTTTCTATGGCTACACCTTC	CASSFSGTAFYGYTF	TRBJ1-2	TRBD1	NA	TRBV7-9
TGTGCCAGCAGCTTAAACCAAAATGAAAAACTGTTTTTT	CASSLNQNEKLFF	TRBJ1-4	NA	NA	TRBV13
TGCGCCAGCAGCTTGCTCCAGGGGGCGAATGGGGCCAACGTCCTGACTTTC	CASSLLQGANGANVLTF	TRBJ2-6	TRBD1	once	TRBV5-1
TGTGCCAGCAGTTACCACAGGACACGAGCTAATGAAAAACTGTTTTTT	CASSYHRTRANEKLFF	TRBJ1-4	NA	NA	TRBV6-5
TGTGCCAGCAGTTCCCGGGGGAGCGGGGGGTCCCAGGGGCAGTATTTT	CASSSRGSGGSQGQYF	TRBJ2-3	TRBD2	once	TRBV9
TGTGCCAGTAGTATAGATCTTGAAAACATTCAGTACTTC	CASSIDLENIQYF	TRBJ2-4	NA	NA	TRBV19
TGTGCCAGCAGCCCATCGGATCGGGAGCAGTACTTC	CASSPSDREQYF	TRBJ2-7	NA	NA	TRBV12-3/TRBV12-4
TGTGCCACCAGCAGAGCTGGGACAGCAAACACTGAAGCTTTCTTT	CATSRAGTANTEAFF	TRBJ1-1	TRBD1	NA	TRBV15
TGTGCCAGTAGTATTCCGGGCACTGAAGCTTTCTTT	CASSIPGTEAFF	TRBJ1-1	NA	NA	TRBV19
TGTGCCAGCAGTTTATTATTAGCGGGGGGGACTTTTGGTGAAGATACGCAGTATTTT	CASSLLLAGGTFGEDTQYF	TRBJ2-3	TRBD2	NA	TRBV28
TGTGCCAGCAGCCAGGGGCCCTCCTACGAGCAGTACTTC	CASSQGPSYEQYF	TRBJ2-7	NA	NA	TRBV7-8
TGTGCCATCTTGGGGGGGCGCGATGGCTACACCTTC	CAILGGRDGYTF	TRBJ1-2	NA	NA	TRBV10-3
TGTGCCAGCAGGTCACACTACGGAGCTTTCTTT	CASRSHYGAFF	TRBJ1-1	NA	NA	TRBV6-5
TGTGCCAGCAGCTCCCTAACGGGTAGAGGAAACAATGAGCAGTTCTTC	CASSSLTGRGNNEQFF	TRBJ2-1	NA	NA	TRBV11-2
TGTGCCAGTAGTAGCGGGGTGGACACCGGGGAGCTGTTTTTT	CASSSGVDTGELFF	TRBJ2-2	NA	NA	TRBV19
TGTGCCAGCAGCTTCCGCAGGAACACTGAAGCTTTCTTT	CASSFRRNTEAFF	TRBJ1-1	NA	NA	TRBV12-3/TRBV12-4
TGTGCCAGCAGCTTACTCGTCCGGGACACTGAAGCTTTCTTT	CASSLLVRDTEAFF	TRBJ1-1	NA	NA	TRBV7-6
TGTGCCAGCAGCCAAGGGGGGGGGCTAGGCTATGGCTACACCTTC	CASSQGGGLGYGYTF	TRBJ1-2	NA	few	TRBV4-2
TGTGCCACCAGTGATTCGAGCGGGGACCTATGGGATACGCAGTATTTT	CATSDSSGDLWDTQYF	TRBJ2-3	TRBD2	NA	TRBV24-1
TGTGCCAGTAGTATGGGATACAGGGGGCATCAGCCCCAGCATTTT	CASSMGYRGHQPQHF	TRBJ1-5	TRBD1	NA	TRBV19
TGTGCCAGCACCTCCGGGCCAGCGGACGGCTACACCTTC	CASTSGPADGYTF	TRBJ1-2	NA	NA	TRBV12-3/TRBV12-4
TGTGCCAGCAGTTTCATAGGGTCCTACGAGCAGTACTTC	CASSFIGSYEQYF	TRBJ2-7	NA	NA	TRBV12-3/TRBV12-4
TGTGCCAGCAGCTTAGCGCGCGTAGCTAACTATGGCTACACCTTC	CASSLARVANYGYTF	TRBJ1-2	NA	NA	TRBV7-9
TGTGCCACCAGTGATTACACTAGCGGACAAGAGACCCAGTACTTC	CATSDYTSGQETQYF	TRBJ2-5	TRBD2	NA	TRBV24-1
TGTGCCAGTAGACAGGCTGGCTCCTACGAGCAGTACTTC	CASRQAGSYEQYF	TRBJ2-7	NA	NA	TRBV19
TGTGCCAGCAGCCAGCAGCCTAACTATGGCTACACCTTC	CASSQQPNYGYTF	TRBJ1-2	NA	NA	TRBV3-1/TRBV3-2
TGTGCCAGTAGTCCACCGCTAGCGGGGATACGCGATACGCAGTATTTT	CASSPPLAGIRDTQYF	TRBJ2-3	TRBD2	NA	TRBV19
TGCGCCAGCAGCTTGGAACCGATGAACACTGAAGCTTTCTTT	CASSLEPMNTEAFF	TRBJ1-1	NA	NA	TRBV5-1
TGCAGCGCCCCGGTGTTTCTGGCCCGCAACTATGGCTACACCTTC	CSAPVFLARNYGYTF	TRBJ1-2	NA	NA	TRBV29-1
TGTGCCAGTAGTATCGGAGGGACGGGAAGGCATTTT	CASSIGGTGRHF	TRBJ1-5	NA	NA	TRBV19
TGTGCCAGCTCGCCCGACACCCGCTCTGGAAACACCATATATTTT	CASSPDTRSGNTIYF	TRBJ1-3	NA	NA	TRBV18
TGTGCCAGCAGTTACGAAATCATGGGGGAGACCCAGTACTTC	CASSYEIMGETQYF	TRBJ2-5	NA	NA	TRBV6-5